This T cell receptor (beta chain) emerged from a study of early T cells in non-severe SARS-CoV-2 infection. Overall study results and limits: Anti-spike CD8 responses were favored in VDJdb matching, and private and CD4 specificities were missed.

TCRdb re-analysed the 5' RACE reads in MiXCR, keeping a single row per CDR3 protein. Of about 83,000 distinct CDR3 sequences detected, around an eighth appear once; the ten largest clones hold over 6%. Germline-derived CDR1 and CDR2 are SGDLS and YYNGEE. Trimming shortened V by 0 bases and J by 5 bases, and 8 bases separated the two germline ends. The length of the CDR3 is 13 residues. Concerning this clonotype: Its antigen is still unknown.

The chain has TRBV9 and TRBJ2-5; either TRBD1 or TRBD2 may fit D (5 bases each). Sequenced input: whole blood. The clonotype originates from an adult who was a healthcare worker with PCR-confirmed SARS-CoV-2 infection or an uninfected control (not recorded which). In nucleotides, the CDR3 is TGTGCCAGCAGCGTAGTTGAGGGGGAGACCCAGTACTTC. Protein: CASSVVEGETQYF.